This TCR beta chain was identified in a study of early T cells in non-severe SARS-CoV-2 infection (dated by TCRdb to the early 2020s). Context from the whole study: Because TCR sequencing relied on bulk RNA taken from unsorted whole blood, pairing of alpha and beta chains was not possible. Beyond this particular receptor, the publication reports: VDJdb matching was skewed toward anti-spike CD8 responses and likely underestimated virus-specific expansions, missing private and CD4 specificities.

The method was 5' RACE. The sequencer was a NextSeq 500. Unique molecular identifiers were attached to individual cDNA molecules in the TCR library protocol so that sequencing error and PCR bias could be corrected. Both TCR alpha and beta chains were sequenced, and tight co-correlation was observed between alpha and beta sequence abundances in each sample. On the study's bioinformatics: V gene, J gene and CDR3 annotation of TCR sequences was performed with Decombinator V4. TCRs were defined as expanded if a significant change between any two time points was detected under a Poisson model with p below 0.0001. TCR abundances were normalised to the total number of TCRs sequenced per sample and expressed as counts per million. MAIT TCRs were defined by TRAV1-2 paired with TRAJ12, TRAJ20 or TRAJ33, and iNKT TCRs by TRAV10 paired with TRAJ18. A search of VDJdb, accessed on 1 November 2021, was run for TCRs annotated to CMV, EBV and SARS-CoV-2, with TCRs annotated for multiple antigens excluded. Using fastp trimming at Q25 and MiXCR clonotype assembly, TCRdb reanalyzed the public sequencing data and kept in-frame beta chains. Each CDR3 protein gets just one entry, which takes the most common genes and DNA from the rows behind it. These V and J calls derive from TCRdb rather than the authors' analysis. The sample yields about 60,000 distinct CDR3 sequences; under 15% were counted once. 4.4% of the sample comes from the top ten.

A distance of 8 bases separates the germline ends of V and J, which lose 7 bases and 1 base respectively. CDR1 and CDR2 are drawn from the germline V gene (reference sequence): LNHDA, SQIVND. Spanning cysteine to phenylalanine, the CDR3 consists of 14 amino acids. Just CDR3 DNA is preserved here, 42 bases in frame from base 1. This clonotype was seen ten or more times. The antigen it binds to is not known. One base away there is no much larger clone; base qualities are not given. This was a case-control study nested in a cohort of healthcare workers in London, UK, who had nasopharyngeal swab PCR tests and blood samples taken every week. Healthcare workers were recruited between 23 and 31 March 2020, during the week of the UK lockdown, and were followed weekly for up to roughly 15 weeks.

This TCR was sampled from an adult who was a healthcare worker with PCR-confirmed SARS-CoV-2 infection or an uninfected control (not recorded which). The chain is encoded by TRBV19 joined to TRBJ2-6; no D gene can be assigned with confidence. Sequenced input: whole blood. The CDR3: CASIARSGANVLTF. The DNA reads TGTGCCAGTATCGCCCGGTCTGGGGCCAACGTCCTGACTTTC.